The 27 T cell receptor beta chains below were found in one sample sequenced in a study of identical twins. TCRdb reanalysed the 5' RACE reads using MiXCR and keeps one entry per CDR3 protein. The sample has 250,000 to 350,000 distinct CDR3 sequences; roughly 10% are singletons. A further study also used this sample, focusing on yellow fever vaccine responses in identical twins.

Sequences were obtained from CD8+ T cells sorted from blood. The source of these receptors is a woman aged 18-29 years in good health.

This clonotype was detected a few times. CDR3 DNA: TGTGCCAGCAGTTACTCCCTCGATGTGATAGACAGGGGGGTTCGAGAGACCCAGTACTTC. This codes for CASSYSLDVIDRGVRETQYF. The genes are TRBV6-2 or TRBV6-3 and TRBJ2-5, with 9 bases fitting TRBD1. This CDR3 comprises 20 residues. The germline V gene encodes CDR1 MNHEY and CDR2 SVGEGT. The V and J ends lost 0 bases and 4 bases, in that order; junction bases with no gene match: 18.

This clonotype was seen more than once but under ten times. The V gene is TRBV14, the J gene TRBJ2-2; TRBD2 matches at 10 bases. This CDR3 region has 18 residues. Germline V gene lookup returns CDR1 SGHDN and CDR2 FVKESK. V gave up 1 base and J gave up 4 bases; unmatched junction bases: 9. The CDR3 DNA follows: TGTGCCAGCAGCCAAGTTCCAGCGGGAGGGCGGGGCACCGGGGAGCTGTTTTTT. Protein: CASSQVPAGGRGTGELFF.

This clonotype was detected many times. This chain uses TRBV29-1 with TRBJ2-7, with 7 positions matching TRBD1. This CDR3 contains 19 residues. In germline, CDR1 is SQVTM, CDR2 ANQGSEA. J lost 0 bases, V lost 4 bases, and 21 bases had no gene match. As DNA, the CDR3 is TGCAGCGTTGGACAAAGGCGTCGGGACAGCACCCTTTACTCCTACGAGCAGTACTTC. It translates to CSVGQRRRDSTLYSYEQYF.

This clonotype came up a few times. The rearrangement uses TRBV28 and TRBJ2-3; the D is unclear. CDR1 MDHEN and CDR2 SYDVKM come from the germline V gene. This CDR3 is 21 amino acids long. V was trimmed by 1 base and J by 5 bases, leaving 31 bases between them. The CDR3 spells CASSLFSFGRPRKIRVDTQYF. CDR3 sequence (DNA): TGTGCCAGCAGTTTATTTTCGTTTGGGCGACCTAGAAAAATACGTGTAGATACGCAGTATTTT.

This clonotype was seen ten or more times. This chain uses TRBV4-1 with TRBJ2-5; 7 bases agree with TRBD2. Germline trimming cut 3 bases from V and 0 bases from J; bases unmatched to any gene: 10. The CDR3 loop spans 17 amino acids. Germline V gene lookup returns CDR1 MGHRA and CDR2 YSYEKL. CDR3 loop: CASSQGPLATNQETQYF. The CDR3 nucleotides are TGCGCCAGCAGCCAGGGCCCACTAGCGACCAACCAAGAGACCCAGTACTTC.

The chain recombines TRBV20-1 with TRBJ2-7; D not certain. The V gene lost 4 bases and the J gene lost 1 base, with 2 bases spanning the gap. CDR3 length: 10 amino acids. From germline, CDR1 is DFQATT and CDR2 SNEGSKA (reference sequence). The CDR3 sequence: CSAKSYEQYF. The CDR3 nucleotides are TGCAGTGCTAAATCCTACGAGCAGTACTTC.

A few counts support this clonotype. The CDR3 DNA sequence: TGCAGTGCTAGAGGACTGCGCGATGAGCAGTTCTTC. Its protein is CSARGLRDEQFF. The chain recombines TRBV20-1 with TRBJ2-1; no clear D. The germline CDR1 and CDR2 sequences are DFQATT and SNEGSKA (reference sequence). CDR3 size: 12 residues. V was trimmed by 1 base and J by 8 bases, leaving 9 bases between them.

This chain uses TRBV30 with TRBJ2-7; either TRBD1 or TRBD2 may supply D (5 bases each). Germline-derived CDR1 and CDR2 are GTSNPN and SVGIG (reference sequence). CDR3 length: 11 residues. Trimming stripped 3 bases from V and 6 bases from J, with 9 bases between. The CDR3 loop is CAWSGAFEQYF. CDR3 nucleotide sequence: TGTGCCTGGAGCGGGGCCTTCGAGCAGTACTTC.

This clonotype was recorded many times. The J gene is TRBJ2-7, the V gene TRBV7-9; TRBD2 might be the D (5 bases). CDR1 SEHNR and CDR2 FQNEAQ come from the germline V gene (reference sequence). V was trimmed by 1 base and J by 3 bases, leaving 10 bases between them. The CDR3 is 14 amino acids. CDR3: CASSLGLTDYEQYF. CDR3 DNA sequence: TGTGCCAGCAGCTTAGGACTAACCGACTACGAGCAGTACTTC.

This clonotype has more than one count but fewer than ten. This chain joins TRBV12-3 or TRBV12-4 and TRBJ2-5, with D tentatively TRBD2 (5 bases). The ends were cut back, 0 bases at V and 3 bases at J, with 11 bases in the middle. CDR3 length equals 15 residues. CDR3 DNA: TGTGCCAGCAGTTTAGCGGGAGTGTCCGAAGAGACCCAGTACTTC. Its translation is CASSLAGVSEETQYF.

CDR3 coding DNA: TGTGCCAGCAGCCCCCAGGGGGTAGTGGACGTCCTGACTTTC. It is translated as CASSPQGVVDVLTF. The J gene is TRBJ2-6, the V gene TRBV6-1; 7 bases line up with TRBD1. Per germline, CDR1 MNHNS and CDR2 SASEGT. The CDR3 covers 14 residues. V shed 6 bases and J 11 bases; nucleotides not matched to a gene: 10.

A few counts support this clonotype. The chain uses TRBV27 and TRBJ2-5, with D perhaps matching TRBD2 (6 bases). V was pared by 0 bases and J by 3 bases, with 8 bases between. Germline CDR1 MNHEY, CDR2 SMNVEV (reference sequence). The CDR3 covers 14 residues. The CDR3: CASSLSIAEETQYF. The CDR3 DNA reads TGTGCCAGCAGTTTATCCATAGCGGAAGAGACCCAGTACTTC.

This clonotype has more than one count but fewer than ten. This chain joins TRBV30 and TRBJ2-7; 8 nucleotides align to TRBD2. Looked up from germline, CDR1 is GTSNPN and CDR2 is SVGIG (reference sequence). With 3 bases clipped from V and 4 bases from J, the junction kept 20 bases outside the gene matches. This CDR3 spans 18 amino acids. The CDR3 protein is CAWRQGLAGWSGKYEQYF. DNA of the CDR3: TGTGCCTGGAGACAGGGCCTAGCGGGTTGGAGCGGGAAGTACGAGCAGTACTTC.

V usage is TRBV28 and J usage is TRBJ2-7; 10 nucleotides line up with TRBD2. Germline V lookup: CDR1 MDHEN, CDR2 SYDVKM. The CDR3 is made up of 15 amino acids. Unmatched junction bases numbered 14, after V lost 8 bases and J lost 7 bases. CDR3 sequence (DNA): TGTGCCAGCTTTTCTACCCTAGCGGGAGTTGGGGAGCAGTACTTC. Translated: CASFSTLAGVGEQYF.

This clonotype was detected ten times or more. J is TRBJ2-3 and V is TRBV3-1; TRBD2 matches at 7 bases. After removal of 4 bases from V and 2 bases from J, the junction contained 9 bases not matched to a gene. The CDR3 covers 16 residues. CDR1 LGHDT and CDR2 YNNKEL come from the germline V gene (reference sequence). The CDR3 reads CASSLTERLATDTQYF. Written as DNA, the CDR3 is TGTGCCAGCAGCCTGACCGAGAGACTAGCCACAGATACGCAGTATTTT.

V and J are TRBV27 and TRBJ2-7; D is unresolved. V was clipped by 2 bases and J by 7 bases, with 12 bases between them. This CDR3 has 13 amino acids. Germline CDR1 is MNHEY and CDR2 is SMNVEV (reference sequence). The CDR3 DNA reads TGTGCCAGCAGTTTAACCCCATCAGGAGAGCAGTACTTC. This codes for CASSLTPSGEQYF.

This clonotype turned up a few times. The CDR3 DNA is TGTGCCAGCAGCGCCCTCCTAGCGGGGGGGTCTGATGAGCAGTTCTTC. Protein sequence: CASSALLAGGSDEQFF. This rearrangement joins TRBV7-9 to TRBJ2-1, with 12 bases identical to TRBD2. With V trimmed by 5 bases and J by 8 bases, 10 bases remained unmatched. This CDR3 has 16 residues. Germline CDR1 SEHNR, CDR2 FQNEAQ (reference sequence). The full variable domain, completed using reference TRBV7-9 and TRBJ2-1, is DTGVSQNPRHKITKRGQNVTFRCDPISEHNRLYWYRQTLGQGPEFLTYFQNEAQLEKSRLLSDRFSAERPKGSFSTLEIQRTEQGDSAMYLCASSALLAGGSDEQFFGPGTRLTVL.

As regards this clonotype: Possible read error: a much larger clone is one base away. The V gene is TRBV12-3 or TRBV12-4, the J gene TRBJ2-5; D gene uncertain. The CDR3 length is 13 residues. In DNA form, the CDR3 reads TGTGCCAGCAGTTTGGTTCCGGTGGAGACCCAGTGCTTC. Translation: CASSLVPVETQCF.

The chain joins TRBV29-1 to TRBJ2-3; a weak D match, TRBD1 (6 bases). V was cut by 5 bases and J by 2 bases, with 17 bases left in between. Germline V gene lookup returns CDR1 SQVTM and CDR2 ANQGSEA. The CDR3 has 15 amino acids. CDR3 amino acids: CSVTTGYQNTDTQYF. The CDR3 region has the DNA TGCAGCGTTACTACAGGGTACCAAAACACAGATACGCAGTATTTT.

This clonotype was observed a handful of times. The chain employs TRBV29-1 and TRBJ2-2; D is unclear. Germline assignment: CDR1 SQVTM and CDR2 ANQGSEA. The ends were cut back, 7 bases at V and 0 bases at J, with 12 bases in the middle. This CDR3 is built from 14 residues. CDR3: CSAAGHSNTGELFF. The CDR3, as DNA: TGCAGCGCGGCAGGTCATTCGAACACCGGGGAGCTGTTTTTT.

Ten or more counts support this clonotype. V and J are TRBV11-2 and TRBJ2-3, with TRBD2 identical over 8 bases. Germline V gene lookup returns CDR1 SGHAT and CDR2 FQNNGV. The V segment lost 5 bases and the J segment 5 bases; nucleotides outside the gene matches: 12. The length of the CDR3 is 16 residues. The CDR3 loop is CASSRGNGGGLDTQYF. CDR3 sequence (DNA): TGTGCCAGCAGCCGCGGTAACGGGGGGGGTTTAGATACGCAGTATTTT.

DNA for the CDR3: TGTGCCAGCAGCCAATCGCCTCCACGTACGCAGTATTTT. This translates into CASSQSPPRTQYF. V usage is TRBV14 and J usage is TRBJ2-3; D is ambiguous. The CDR3 covers 13 residues. From germline, CDR1 is SGHDN and CDR2 FVKESK. V shed 2 bases and J shed 8 bases, with 11 bases lying between them.

This clonotype was counted at least ten times. The chain has TRBV25-1 and TRBJ1-1; maybe TRBD1 (5 bases). V lost 8 bases and J lost 8, with 12 bases in between. Germline V lookup: CDR1 MGHDK, CDR2 SYGVNS. The CDR3 consists of 11 residues. CDR3 protein: CASADRIEAFF. CDR3 DNA sequence: TGTGCCAGCGCAGACAGAATCGAAGCTTTCTTT.

The J gene is TRBJ1-6, the V gene TRBV28, with D perhaps TRBD1 (5 bases). The germline V gene encodes CDR1 MDHEN and CDR2 SYDVKM. The CDR3 spans 14 residues. V was pared by 4 bases and J by 8 bases, with 12 bases between. CDR3 sequence (DNA): TGTGCCAGCAGTTGGACATCCGGAGATTCACCCCTCCACTTT. Residues: CASSWTSGDSPLHF.

This clonotype was picked up many times. The V and J genes are TRBV12-3 or TRBV12-4 and TRBJ1-1, with D unclear. The CDR3 length is 12 residues. The V end lost 4 bases, the J end lost 8 bases, and 11 bases lay between the germline ends. The CDR3 loop reads CASSSPKWEAFF. CDR3 DNA: TGTGCCAGCAGTTCCCCCAAATGGGAAGCTTTCTTT.

In its sample, this clonotype was seen many times. V and J are TRBV4-3 and TRBJ2-5, with D unresolved. The V end lost 3 bases, the J end lost 2 bases, and 10 bases lay between the germline ends. Germline V gene sequence: CDR1 LGHNA, CDR2 YSLEER. The CDR3 covers 14 residues. The CDR3 region is CASSHRLLQETQYF. The CDR3 DNA is TGCGCCAGCAGCCACCGACTCCTTCAAGAGACCCAGTACTTC.

The CDR3 loop reads CASSQGWSTGELFF. In DNA form, the CDR3 reads TGTGCCAGCAGCCAAGGATGGAGCACCGGGGAGCTGTTTTTT. The rearrangement uses TRBV14 and TRBJ2-2; D call uncertain. CDR3 size: 14 residues. Trimming took 1 base from V and 4 from J, leaving 7 bases between them. Germline loops: CDR1 SGHDN, CDR2 FVKESK.